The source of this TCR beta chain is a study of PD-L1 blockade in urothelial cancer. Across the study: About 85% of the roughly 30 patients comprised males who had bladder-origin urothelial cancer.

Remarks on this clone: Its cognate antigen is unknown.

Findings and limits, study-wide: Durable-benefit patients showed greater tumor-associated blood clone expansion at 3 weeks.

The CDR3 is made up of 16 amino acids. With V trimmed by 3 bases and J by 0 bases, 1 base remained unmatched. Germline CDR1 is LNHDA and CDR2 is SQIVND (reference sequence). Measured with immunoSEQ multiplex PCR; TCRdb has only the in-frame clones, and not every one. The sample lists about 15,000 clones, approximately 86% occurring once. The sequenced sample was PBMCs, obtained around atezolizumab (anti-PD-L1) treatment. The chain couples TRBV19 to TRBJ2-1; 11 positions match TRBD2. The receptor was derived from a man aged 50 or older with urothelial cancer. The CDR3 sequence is CASSMGLADSYNEQFF. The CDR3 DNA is TGTGCCAGTAGTATGGGACTAGCGGACTCCTACAATGAGCAGTTCTTC. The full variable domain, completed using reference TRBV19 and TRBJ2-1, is DGGITQSPKYLFRKEGQNVTLSCEQNLNHDAMYWYRQDPGQGLRLIYYSQIVNDFQKGDIAEGYSVSREKKESFPLTVTSAQKNPTAFYLCASSMGLADSYNEQFFGPGTRLTVL.